This T cell receptor (beta chain) is from a study of technical replicates of blood from several donors. The assay was immunoSEQ multiplex PCR, and TCRdb's table has in-frame clones only and misses some. The sample contains about 75,000 clones, about nine tenths of which appear only once. In its sample, this clone was seen once. The sample taken for sequencing was T cells isolated from PBMCs. The source is a human donor in good health. Some clones in this sample may be carry-over from other donors' samples.

Here the CDR3 reads CASGGQGYGYTF. For the CDR3, the DNA is TGTGCCAGCGGGGGACAGGGGTATGGCTACACCTTC. The chain couples TRBV7-3 to TRBJ1-2, with TRBD1 identical over 10 bases. The germline gives CDR1 SGHTA, CDR2 FQGTGA. This CDR3 is built from 12 residues. The junction had 2 bases not matched to a gene; V was cut back by 8 bases and J by 5 bases.